What follows describes a single TCR beta chain. These data are taken from a study of shared clonotypes between healthy human individuals. Method: immunoSEQ multiplex PCR; TCRdb's copy keeps in-frame clones and lacks some. There are about 380,000 clones in the sample; around 96% occur only once, and approximately 0.3% lies in the top ten. The germline gives CDR1 LNHDA, CDR2 SQIVND (reference sequence). The CDR3 spans 17 residues. Trimming at V came to 3 bases and at J to 1 base, leaving 8 bases not matched to a gene. The chain carries TRBV19 and TRBJ2-7; 11 nucleotides line up with TRBD2. This sequence originates from a man aged 30-40 years in good health. Specimen: memory CD8+ T cells sorted from blood. The sample's subset: CD45RO+ cells pooled with CCR7-negative TemRA cells. The CDR3 DNA sequence: TGTGCCAGTAGTATTGGGTCGGCTAGCGGGGGGTCCTACGAGCAGTACTTC. Translating gives CASSIGSASGGSYEQYF. Together with reference TRBV19 and TRBJ2-7, the CDR3 gives the full variable domain: DGGITQSPKYLFRKEGQNVTLSCEQNLNHDAMYWYRQDPGQGLRLIYYSQIVNDFQKGDIAEGYSVSREKKESFPLTVTSAQKNPTAFYLCASSIGSASGGSYEQYFGPGTRLTVT.